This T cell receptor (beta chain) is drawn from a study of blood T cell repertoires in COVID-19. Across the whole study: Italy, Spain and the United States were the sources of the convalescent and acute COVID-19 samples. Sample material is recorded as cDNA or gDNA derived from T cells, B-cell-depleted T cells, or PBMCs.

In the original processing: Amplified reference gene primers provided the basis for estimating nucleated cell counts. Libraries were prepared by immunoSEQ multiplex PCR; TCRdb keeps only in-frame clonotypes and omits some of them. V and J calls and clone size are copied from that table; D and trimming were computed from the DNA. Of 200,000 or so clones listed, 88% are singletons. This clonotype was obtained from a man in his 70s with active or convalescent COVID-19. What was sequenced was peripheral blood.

The CDR3 region has the DNA TGTGCCAGCAGTCCCGTAGATCCGGGGGAGCTGTTTTTT. It codes for CASSPVDPGELFF. V and J are TRBV6-2 or TRBV6-3 and TRBJ2-2; D unresolved. CDR1 is MNHEY and CDR2 is SVGEGT in the germline V gene. Trimming left V 5 bases short and J 8 bases short, with 12 bases between. CDR3 size: 13 residues.